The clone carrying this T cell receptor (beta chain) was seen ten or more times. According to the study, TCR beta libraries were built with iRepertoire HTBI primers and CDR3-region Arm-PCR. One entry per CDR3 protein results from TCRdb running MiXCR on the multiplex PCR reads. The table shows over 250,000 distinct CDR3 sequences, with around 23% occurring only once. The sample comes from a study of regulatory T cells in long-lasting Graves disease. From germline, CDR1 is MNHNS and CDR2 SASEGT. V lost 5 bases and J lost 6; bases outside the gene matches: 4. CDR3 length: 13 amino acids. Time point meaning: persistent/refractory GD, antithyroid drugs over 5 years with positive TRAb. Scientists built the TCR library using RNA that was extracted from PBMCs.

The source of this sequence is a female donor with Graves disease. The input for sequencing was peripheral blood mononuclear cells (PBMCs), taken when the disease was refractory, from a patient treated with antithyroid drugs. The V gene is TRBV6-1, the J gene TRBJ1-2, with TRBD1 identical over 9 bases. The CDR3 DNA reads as TGTGCCAGCAGTCGGGACAGGGCGGATGGCTACACCTTC. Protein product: CASSRDRADGYTF.